This T cell receptor beta chain was found in a study of early stage breast cancer tumors. Study details: About 70% of the 16 invasive tumors were ER+, PR+ and HER2-.

Study-wide findings and caveats: Bulk DNA sequencing of unsorted cells missed chain pairing and markers. Tumor and normal breast were distinguished via blood comparison in most of the 16 patients.

Sequenced by immunoSEQ multiplex PCR; TCRdb stores in-frame clones only, minus some. Of about 72,000 clones listed, 65% to 80% are singletons. The ends lost 6 bases at V and 2 bases at J; junction bases unmatched: 4. The germline V gene encodes CDR1 SGHRS and CDR2 YFSETQ. This CDR3 is 13 amino acids long. With regard to this clone: The antigen remains unidentified.

The receptor comes from a person in their 60s with breast cancer. This chain links TRBV5-1 with TRBJ2-7; TRBD2 matches at 8 bases. Material for sequencing was blood. CDR3 sequence reads: CASKAGAPYEQYF. CDR3 nucleotides: TGCGCCAGCAAAGCGGGAGCTCCCTACGAGCAGTACTTC.